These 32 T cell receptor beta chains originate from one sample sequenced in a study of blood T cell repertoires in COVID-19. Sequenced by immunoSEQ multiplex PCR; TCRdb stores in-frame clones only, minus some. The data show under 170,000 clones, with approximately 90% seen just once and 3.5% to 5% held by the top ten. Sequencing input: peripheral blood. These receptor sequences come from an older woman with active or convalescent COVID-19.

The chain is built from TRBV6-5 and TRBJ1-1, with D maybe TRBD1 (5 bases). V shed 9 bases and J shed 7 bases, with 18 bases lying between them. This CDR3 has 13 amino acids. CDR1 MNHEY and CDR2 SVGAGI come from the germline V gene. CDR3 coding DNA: TGTGCCAGTCGTAGTGTTGATACAGGTGAAGCTTTCTTT. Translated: CASRSVDTGEAFF.

CDR3 coding DNA: TGTGCCAGTAGTATACTCCCCGGGACAGGGCTCTACGAGCAGTACTTC. It translates to CASSILPGTGLYEQYF. This rearrangement joins TRBV19 to TRBJ2-7; TRBD1 aligns across 9 bases. Trimming cost V 2 bases and J 3 bases; bases outside gene matches: 8. CDR1 LNHDA and CDR2 SQIVND come from the germline V gene (reference sequence). CDR3 length: 16 amino acids.

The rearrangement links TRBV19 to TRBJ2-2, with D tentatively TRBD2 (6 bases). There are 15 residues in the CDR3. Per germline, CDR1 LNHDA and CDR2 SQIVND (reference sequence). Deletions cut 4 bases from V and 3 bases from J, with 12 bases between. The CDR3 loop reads CASSTPGTHTGELFF. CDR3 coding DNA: TGTGCCAGTAGTACCCCCGGGACTCACACCGGGGAGCTGTTTTTT.

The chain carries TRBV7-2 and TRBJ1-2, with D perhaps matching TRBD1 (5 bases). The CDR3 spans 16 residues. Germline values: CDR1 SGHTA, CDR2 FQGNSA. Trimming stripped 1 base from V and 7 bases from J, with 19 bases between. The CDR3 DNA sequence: TGTGCCAGCAGCTTAGACCCTATCGGCAGGGCCCGTGGCTACACCTTC. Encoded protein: CASSLDPIGRARGYTF.

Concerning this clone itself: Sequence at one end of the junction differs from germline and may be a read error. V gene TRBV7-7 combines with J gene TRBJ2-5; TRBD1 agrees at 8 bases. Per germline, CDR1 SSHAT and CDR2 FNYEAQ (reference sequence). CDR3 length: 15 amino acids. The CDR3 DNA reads TGTGCTAGCAGCTTATCCCGGACAGGGATCGAGACCCAGTACTTC. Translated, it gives CASSLSRTGIETQYF.

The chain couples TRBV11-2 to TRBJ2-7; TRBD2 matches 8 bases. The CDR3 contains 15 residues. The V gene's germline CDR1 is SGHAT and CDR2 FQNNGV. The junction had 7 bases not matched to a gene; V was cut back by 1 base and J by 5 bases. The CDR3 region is CASSLASGGADEQYF. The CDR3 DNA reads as TGTGCCAGCAGCTTAGCGAGCGGGGGAGCAGACGAGCAGTACTTC.

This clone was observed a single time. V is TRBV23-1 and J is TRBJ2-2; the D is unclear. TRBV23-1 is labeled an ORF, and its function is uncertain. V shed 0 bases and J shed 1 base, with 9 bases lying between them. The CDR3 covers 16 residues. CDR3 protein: CASSQSRNRNTGELFF. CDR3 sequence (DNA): TGCGCCAGCAGTCAATCTCGGAACAGGAACACCGGGGAGCTGTTTTTT.

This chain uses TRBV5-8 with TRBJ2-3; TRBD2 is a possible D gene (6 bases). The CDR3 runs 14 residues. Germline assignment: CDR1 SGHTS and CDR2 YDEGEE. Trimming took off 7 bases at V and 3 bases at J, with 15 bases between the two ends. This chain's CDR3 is CASRLWGETDTQYF. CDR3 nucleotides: TGTGCCAGCCGTCTGTGGGGGGAGACAGATACGCAGTATTTT.

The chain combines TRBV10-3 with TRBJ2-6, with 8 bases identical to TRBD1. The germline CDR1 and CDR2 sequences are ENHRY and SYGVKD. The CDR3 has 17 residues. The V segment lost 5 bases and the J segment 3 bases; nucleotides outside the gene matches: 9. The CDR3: CAISSGTGAVGANVLTF. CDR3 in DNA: TGTGCCATCAGTTCGGGGACAGGCGCCGTTGGGGCCAACGTCCTGACTTTC.

The CDR3 DNA is TGTGCCAGCAGCCGTACCCCTAGCGGGGGCTCCTACGAGCAGTACTTC. Protein sequence: CASSRTPSGGSYEQYF. The chain recombines TRBV6-2 or TRBV6-3 with TRBJ2-7; TRBD2 matches 10 bases. Germline-derived CDR1 and CDR2 are MNHEY and SVGEGT. This CDR3 has 16 amino acids. V trimming: 6 bases; J trimming: 0 bases; junction bases outside the gene matches: 8.

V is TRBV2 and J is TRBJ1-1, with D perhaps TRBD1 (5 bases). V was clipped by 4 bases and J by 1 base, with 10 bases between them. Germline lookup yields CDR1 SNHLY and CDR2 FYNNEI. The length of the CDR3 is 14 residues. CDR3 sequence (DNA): TGTGCCAGCAGTGCCGACACAGGGAACACTGAAGCTTTCTTT. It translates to CASSADTGNTEAFF.

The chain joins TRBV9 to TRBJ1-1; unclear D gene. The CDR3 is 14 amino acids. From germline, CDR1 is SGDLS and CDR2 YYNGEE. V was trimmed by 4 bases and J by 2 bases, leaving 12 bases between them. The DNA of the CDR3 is TGTGCCAGCAGCCGAGGGCTTTATAACACTGAAGCTTTCTTT. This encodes CASSRGLYNTEAFF.

The CDR3 reads CAWSTGGLNEKLFF. The DNA of the CDR3 is TGTGCCTGGAGCACAGGGGGCTTAAATGAAAAACTGTTTTTT. The chain combines TRBV30 with TRBJ1-4, with 9 bases lining up with TRBD1. The CDR3 totals 14 residues. The V segment lost 3 bases and the J segment 5 bases; nucleotides outside the gene matches: 4. Germline assignment: CDR1 GTSNPN and CDR2 SVGIG (reference sequence).

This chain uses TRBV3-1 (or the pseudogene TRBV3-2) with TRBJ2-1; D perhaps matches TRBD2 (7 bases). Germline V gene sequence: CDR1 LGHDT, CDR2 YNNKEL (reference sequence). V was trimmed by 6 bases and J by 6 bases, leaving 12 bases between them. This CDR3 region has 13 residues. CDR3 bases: TGTGCCAGCAGAAACGGGGGGCCCAATGAGCAGTTCTTC. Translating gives CASRNGGPNEQFF.

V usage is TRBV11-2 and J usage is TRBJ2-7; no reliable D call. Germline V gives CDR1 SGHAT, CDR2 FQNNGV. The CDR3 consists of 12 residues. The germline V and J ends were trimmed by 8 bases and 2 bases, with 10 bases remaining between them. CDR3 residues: CASSSLTYEQYF. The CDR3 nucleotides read TGTGCCAGCTCCAGTTTGACCTACGAGCAGTACTTC.

The CDR3 bases are TGTGCCAGCAGCGACGCCGGGACAGGGCGGAACACTGAAGCTTTCTTT. The encoded protein is CASSDAGTGRNTEAFF. This chain connects TRBV11-1 to TRBJ1-1, with TRBD1 matching over 9 bases. Germline CDR1 and CDR2: SGHAT and FQDESV (reference sequence). The CDR3 is 16 residues long. With 5 bases clipped from V and 1 base from J, the junction kept 8 bases outside the gene matches.

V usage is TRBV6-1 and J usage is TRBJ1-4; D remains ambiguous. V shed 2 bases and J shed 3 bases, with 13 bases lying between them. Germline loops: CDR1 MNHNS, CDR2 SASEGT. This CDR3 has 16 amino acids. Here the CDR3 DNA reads TGTGCCAGCAGTGAACTTGTCGGACTGTCTAATGAAAAACTGTTTTTT. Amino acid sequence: CASSELVGLSNEKLFF.

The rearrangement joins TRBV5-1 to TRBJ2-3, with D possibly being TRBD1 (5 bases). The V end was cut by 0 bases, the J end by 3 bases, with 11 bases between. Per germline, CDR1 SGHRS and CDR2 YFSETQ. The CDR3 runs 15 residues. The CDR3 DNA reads TGCGCCAGCAGCTTGGAGGTGGGGCGGACAGATACGCAGTATTTT. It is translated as CASSLEVGRTDTQYF.

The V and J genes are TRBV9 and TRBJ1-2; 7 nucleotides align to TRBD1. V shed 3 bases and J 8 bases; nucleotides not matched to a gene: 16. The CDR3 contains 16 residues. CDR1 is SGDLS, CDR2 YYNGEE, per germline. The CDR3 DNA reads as TGTGCCAGCAGCGCTTTTGGTCCGGGACAGCCGGGGGGCTACACCTTC. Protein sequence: CASSAFGPGQPGGYTF.

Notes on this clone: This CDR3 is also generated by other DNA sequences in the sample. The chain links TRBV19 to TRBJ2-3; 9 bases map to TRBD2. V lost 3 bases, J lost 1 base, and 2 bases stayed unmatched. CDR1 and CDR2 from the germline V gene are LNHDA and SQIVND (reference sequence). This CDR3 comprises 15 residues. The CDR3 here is CASSILAGGTDTQYF. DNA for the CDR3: TGTGCCAGTAGTATCTTAGCGGGGGGCACAGATACGCAGTATTTT. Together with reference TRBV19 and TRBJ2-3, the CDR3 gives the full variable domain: DGGITQSPKYLFRKEGQNVTLSCEQNLNHDAMYWYRQDPGQGLRLIYYSQIVNDFQKGDIAEGYSVSREKKESFPLTVTSAQKNPTAFYLCASSILAGGTDTQYFGPGTRLTVL.

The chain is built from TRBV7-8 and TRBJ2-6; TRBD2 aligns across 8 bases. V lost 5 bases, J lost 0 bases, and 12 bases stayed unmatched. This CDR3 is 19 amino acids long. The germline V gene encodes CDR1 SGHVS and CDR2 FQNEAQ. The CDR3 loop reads CASSTGGVTRSSGANVLTF. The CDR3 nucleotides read TGTGCCAGCAGCACGGGGGGGGTCACCCGCTCCTCTGGGGCCAACGTCCTGACTTTC.

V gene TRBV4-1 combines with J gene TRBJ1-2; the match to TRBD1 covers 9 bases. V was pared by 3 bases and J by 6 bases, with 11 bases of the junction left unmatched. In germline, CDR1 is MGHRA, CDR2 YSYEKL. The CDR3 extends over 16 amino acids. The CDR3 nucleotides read TGCGCCAGCAGCCACTTTTTGGGACAGGGAAAGGATGGCTACACCTTC. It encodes CASSHFLGQGKDGYTF.

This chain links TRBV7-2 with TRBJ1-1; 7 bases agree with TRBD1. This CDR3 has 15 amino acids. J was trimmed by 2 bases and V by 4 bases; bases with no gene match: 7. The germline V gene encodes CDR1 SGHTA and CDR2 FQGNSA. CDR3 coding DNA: TGTGCCAGCAGCTCGAAGGGGGCCGCTAACACTGAAGCTTTCTTT. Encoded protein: CASSSKGAANTEAFF. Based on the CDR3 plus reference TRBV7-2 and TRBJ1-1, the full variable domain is GAGVSQSPSNKVTEKGKDVELRCDPISGHTALYWYRQSLGQGLEFLIYFQGNSAPDKSGLPSDRFSAERTGGSVSTLTIQRTQQEDSAVYLCASSSKGAANTEAFFGQGTRLTVV.

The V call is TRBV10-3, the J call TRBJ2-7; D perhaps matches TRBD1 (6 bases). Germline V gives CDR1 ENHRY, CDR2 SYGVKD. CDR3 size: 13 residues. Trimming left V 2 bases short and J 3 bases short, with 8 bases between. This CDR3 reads CAISEGQFYEQYF. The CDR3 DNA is TGTGCCATCAGTGAGGGACAGTTCTACGAGCAGTACTTC.

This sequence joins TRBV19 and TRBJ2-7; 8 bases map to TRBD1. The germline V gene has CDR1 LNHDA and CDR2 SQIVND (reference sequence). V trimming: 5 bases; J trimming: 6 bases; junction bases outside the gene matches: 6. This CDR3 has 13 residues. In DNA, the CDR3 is TGTGCCAGTAGTGTACAGGGGGGCGGCGAGCAGTACTTC. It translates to CASSVQGGGEQYF.

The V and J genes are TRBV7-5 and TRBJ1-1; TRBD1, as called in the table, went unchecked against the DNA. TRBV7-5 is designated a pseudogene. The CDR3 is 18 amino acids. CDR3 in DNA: TGTGCCAGAAGCCTAGCTAAGGGACAGGGTCATATGAACACTGAAGCTTTCTTT. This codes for CARSLAKGQGHMNTEAFF.

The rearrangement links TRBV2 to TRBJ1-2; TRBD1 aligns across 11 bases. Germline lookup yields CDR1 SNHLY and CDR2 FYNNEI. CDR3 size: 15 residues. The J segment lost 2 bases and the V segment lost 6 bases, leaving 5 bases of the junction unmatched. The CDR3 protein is CASRRTGGLNYGYTF. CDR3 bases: TGTGCCAGCAGGAGGACAGGGGGCCTCAACTATGGCTACACCTTC. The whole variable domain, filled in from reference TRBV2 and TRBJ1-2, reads EPEVTQTPSHQVTQMGQEVILRCVPISNHLYFYWYRQILGQKVEFLVSFYNNEISEKSEIFDDQFSVERPDGSNFTLKIRSTKLEDSAMYFCASRRTGGLNYGYTFGSGTRLTVV.

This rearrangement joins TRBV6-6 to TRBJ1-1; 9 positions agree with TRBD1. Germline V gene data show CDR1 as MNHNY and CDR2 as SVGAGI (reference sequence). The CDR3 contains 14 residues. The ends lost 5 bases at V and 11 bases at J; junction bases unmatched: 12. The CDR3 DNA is TGTGCCAGCAGTGACCCGGGACAGGGTGGTTGTGCTTTCTTT. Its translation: CASSDPGQGGCAFF.

The chain's CDR3 is CASSWGHSSYEQYF. DNA of the CDR3: TGTGCCAGCAGTTGGGGGCATAGCTCCTACGAGCAGTACTTC. The chain is built from TRBV6-2 or TRBV6-3 and TRBJ2-7, with D maybe TRBD1 (6 bases). The CDR3 runs 14 residues. V lost 4 bases and J 0 bases, leaving 10 bases between the germline ends. Per the germline V gene, CDR1 is MNHEY and CDR2 is SVGEGT.

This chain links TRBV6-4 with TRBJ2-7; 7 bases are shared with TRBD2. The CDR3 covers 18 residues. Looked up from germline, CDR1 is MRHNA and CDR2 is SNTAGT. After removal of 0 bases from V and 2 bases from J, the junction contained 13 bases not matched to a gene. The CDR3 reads CASSDSVGGVSLTYEQYF. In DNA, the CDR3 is TGTGCCAGCAGTGACTCGGTGGGGGGGGTGAGCTTGACCTACGAGCAGTACTTC.

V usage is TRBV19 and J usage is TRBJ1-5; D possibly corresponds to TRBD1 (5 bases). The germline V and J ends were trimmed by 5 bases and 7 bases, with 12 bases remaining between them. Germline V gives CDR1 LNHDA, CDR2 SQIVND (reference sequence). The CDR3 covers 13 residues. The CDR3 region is CASSAGLEQPQHF. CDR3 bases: TGTGCCAGTAGTGCGGGGCTGGAACAGCCCCAGCATTTT.

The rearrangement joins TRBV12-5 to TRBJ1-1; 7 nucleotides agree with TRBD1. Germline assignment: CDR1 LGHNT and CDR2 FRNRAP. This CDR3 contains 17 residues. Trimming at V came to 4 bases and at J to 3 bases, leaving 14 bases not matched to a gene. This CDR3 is CASGSPLNRGGYTEAFF. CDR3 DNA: TGTGCTAGTGGTTCGCCTCTCAACAGGGGTGGGTACACTGAAGCTTTCTTT.